This entry concerns a single T cell receptor (beta chain). Generated by immunoSEQ multiplex PCR, the TCRdb table keeps only in-frame clones and is missing some. The sample yields some 220,000 clones, roughly nine tenths seen once. Cohorts were determined from participant-reported clinical history. This specimen comes from a study of blood T cell repertoires in COVID-19. For the study at large: Among Cohort 3 donors, those recovered had two negative PCRs, clearance, or symptom resolution.

The germline V gene has CDR1 LNHDA and CDR2 SQIVND (reference sequence). V shed 6 bases and J shed 5 bases, with 23 bases lying between them. This CDR3 is 17 amino acids long. Sequencing was done on a sample of PBMCs or T cells enriched from blood (not recorded which). J is TRBJ1-5 and V is TRBV19; no clear D gene. This receptor was obtained from a woman in her forties or fifties in a cohort exposed to, infected with or recovered from COVID-19 (not recorded which). CDR3 DNA sequence: TGTGCCAGTAGCTTCAACCGTGGTGGCAGGACTTATCAGCCCCAGCATTTT. Its protein product is CASSFNRGGRTYQPQHF.